This T cell receptor (beta chain) derives from a study of blood T cell repertoires in COVID-19. Study at large: Sources were T cells, B-cell-depleted T cells, or PBMCs; the material itself was cDNA or gDNA.

Clones were sequenced by immunoSEQ multiplex PCR, and TCRdb holds only the in-frame ones, with some missing. This table has about 270,000 clones, more than 85% appearing once. Looked up from germline, CDR1 is SEHNR and CDR2 is FQNEAQ (reference sequence). The CDR3 runs to 15 residues. The ends were cut back, 5 bases at V and 3 bases at J, with 15 bases in the middle. The receptor comes from a person aged 18-29 years with COVID-19, enrolled during active disease. Sequences were obtained from peripheral blood. This chain uses TRBV7-9 with TRBJ2-3; D possibly corresponds to TRBD2 (7 bases). For the CDR3, the DNA is TGTGCCAGCAGCCCGAGGGGGGGACTTACAGATACGCAGTATTTT. This gives the protein CASSPRGGLTDTQYF.